This T cell receptor (beta chain) was obtained from a study of T cell responses to AZD1222 COVID-19 vaccine. Assay used: immunoSEQ multiplex PCR; TCRdb lists only in-frame clones, some missing. The data show about 120,000 clones, 92% seen once. Second-dose groups at about 4 or about 12 weeks were pooled. CDR1 is LNHNV, CDR2 YYDKDF, per germline (reference sequence). Trimming took off 1 base at V and 6 bases at J, with 7 bases between the two ends. The CDR3 has 14 residues. This clone was found a few times. This clonotype was obtained from an adult who received the AZD1222 COVID-19 vaccine. This material consisted of peripheral blood, taken 28 days after the second AZD1222 dose. The chain joins TRBV15 to TRBJ1-6, with D uncertain. The CDR3 bases are TGTGCCACCAGCAGAGGGGGAACTAATTCACCCCTCCACTTT. This sequence encodes CATSRGGTNSPLHF.